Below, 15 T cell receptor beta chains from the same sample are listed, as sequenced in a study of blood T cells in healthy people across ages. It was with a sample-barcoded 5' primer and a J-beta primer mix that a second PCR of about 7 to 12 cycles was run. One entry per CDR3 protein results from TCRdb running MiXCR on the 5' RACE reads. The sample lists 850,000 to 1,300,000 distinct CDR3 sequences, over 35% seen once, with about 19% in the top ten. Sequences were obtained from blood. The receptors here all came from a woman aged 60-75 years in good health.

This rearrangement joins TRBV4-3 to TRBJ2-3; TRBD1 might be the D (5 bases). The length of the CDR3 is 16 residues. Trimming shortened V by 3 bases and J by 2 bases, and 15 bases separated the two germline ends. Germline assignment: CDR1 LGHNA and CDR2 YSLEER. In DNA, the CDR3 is TGCGCCAGCAGCCAGGGGCCTAGGGGCCCCACAGATACGCAGTATTTT. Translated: CASSQGPRGPTDTQYF.

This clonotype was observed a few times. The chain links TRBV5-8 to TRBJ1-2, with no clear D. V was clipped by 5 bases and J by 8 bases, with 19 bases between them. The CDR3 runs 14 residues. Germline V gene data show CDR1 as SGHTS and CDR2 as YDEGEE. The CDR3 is CASSHIGPLRGYTF. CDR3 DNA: TGTGCCAGCAGTCACATCGGGCCTTTGAGGGGCTACACCTTC. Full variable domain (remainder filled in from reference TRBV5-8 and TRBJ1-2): EAGVTQSPTHLIKTRGQQATLRCSPISGHTSVYWYQQALGLGLQFLLWYDEGEERNRGNFPPRFSGRQFPNYSSELNVNALELEDSALYLCASSHIGPLRGYTFGSGTRLTVV.

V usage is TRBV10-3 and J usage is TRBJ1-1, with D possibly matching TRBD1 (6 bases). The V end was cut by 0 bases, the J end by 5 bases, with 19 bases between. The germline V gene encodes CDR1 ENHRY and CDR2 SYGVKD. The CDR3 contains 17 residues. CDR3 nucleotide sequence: TGTGCCATCAGTGAGTCGACGACAGGAAGAGGGGGGACTGAAGCTTTCTTT. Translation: CAISESTTGRGGTEAFF.

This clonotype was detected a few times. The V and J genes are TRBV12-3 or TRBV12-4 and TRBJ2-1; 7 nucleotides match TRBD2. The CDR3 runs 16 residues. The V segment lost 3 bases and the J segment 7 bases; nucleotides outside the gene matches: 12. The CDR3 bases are TGTGCCAGCAGTTTGGGGACTGCGGGAGTGGGTAATGAGCAGTTCTTC. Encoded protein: CASSLGTAGVGNEQFF.

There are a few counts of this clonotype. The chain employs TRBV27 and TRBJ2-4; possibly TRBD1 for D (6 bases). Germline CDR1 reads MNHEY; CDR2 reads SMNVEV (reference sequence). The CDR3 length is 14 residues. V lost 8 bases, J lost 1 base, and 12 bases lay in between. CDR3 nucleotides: TGTGCCAGCCCAGGGGTATTGGCCAAAAACATTCAGTACTTC. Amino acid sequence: CASPGVLAKNIQYF.

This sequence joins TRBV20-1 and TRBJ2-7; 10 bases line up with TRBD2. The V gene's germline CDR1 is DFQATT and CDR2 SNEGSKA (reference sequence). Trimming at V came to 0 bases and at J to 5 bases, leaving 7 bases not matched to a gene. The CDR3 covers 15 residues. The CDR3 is CSARDWSSGSHEQYF. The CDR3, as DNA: TGCAGTGCTAGAGATTGGTCTAGCGGGAGCCACGAGCAGTACTTC.

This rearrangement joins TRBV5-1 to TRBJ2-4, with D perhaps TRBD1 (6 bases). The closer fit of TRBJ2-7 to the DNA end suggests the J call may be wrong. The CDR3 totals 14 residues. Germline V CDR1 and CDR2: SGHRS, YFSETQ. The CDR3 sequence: CASSYQQGSYEQYF. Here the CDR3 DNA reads TGCGCCAGCAGTTACCAACAGGGATCCTACGAGCAGTACTTC.

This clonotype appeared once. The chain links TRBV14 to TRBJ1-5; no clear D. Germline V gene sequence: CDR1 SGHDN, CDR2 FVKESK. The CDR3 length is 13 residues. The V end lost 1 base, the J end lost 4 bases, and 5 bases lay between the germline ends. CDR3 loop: CASSQGLNQPQHF. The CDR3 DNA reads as TGTGCCAGCAGCCAAGGGCTAAATCAGCCCCAGCATTTT.

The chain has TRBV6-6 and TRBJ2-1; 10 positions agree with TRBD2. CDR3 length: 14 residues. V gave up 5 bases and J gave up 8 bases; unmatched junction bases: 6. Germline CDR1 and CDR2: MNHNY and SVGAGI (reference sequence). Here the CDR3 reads CASSILAGVYEQFF. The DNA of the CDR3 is TGTGCCAGCAGTATCCTAGCGGGAGTCTATGAGCAGTTCTTC.

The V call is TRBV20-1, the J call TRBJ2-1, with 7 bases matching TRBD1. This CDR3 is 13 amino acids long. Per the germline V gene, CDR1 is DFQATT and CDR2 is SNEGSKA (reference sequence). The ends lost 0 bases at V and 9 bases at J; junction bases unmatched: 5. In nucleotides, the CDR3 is TGCAGTGCTAGAGACCCGGGACAGAGTGAGCAGTTCTTC. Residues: CSARDPGQSEQFF.

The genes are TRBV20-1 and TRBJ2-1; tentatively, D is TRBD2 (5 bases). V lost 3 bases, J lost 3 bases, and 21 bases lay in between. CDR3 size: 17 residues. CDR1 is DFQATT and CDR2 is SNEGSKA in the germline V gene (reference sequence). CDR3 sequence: CSASKRGGELGYNEQFF. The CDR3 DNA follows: TGCAGTGCTAGTAAACGAGGTGGGGAGTTGGGCTACAATGAGCAGTTCTTC.

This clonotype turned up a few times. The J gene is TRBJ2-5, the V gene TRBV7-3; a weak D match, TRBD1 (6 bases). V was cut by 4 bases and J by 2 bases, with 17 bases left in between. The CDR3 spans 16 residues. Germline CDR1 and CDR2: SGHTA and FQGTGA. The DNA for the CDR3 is TGTGCCAGCAGCTCCAACGGACAGTCCCAACAAGAGACCCAGTACTTC. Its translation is CASSSNGQSQQETQYF.

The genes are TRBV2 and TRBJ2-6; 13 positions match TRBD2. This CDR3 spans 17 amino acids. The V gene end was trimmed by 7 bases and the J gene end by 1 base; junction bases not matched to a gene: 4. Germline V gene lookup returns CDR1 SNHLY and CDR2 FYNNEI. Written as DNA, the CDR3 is TGTGCCAGCAACCCGGGACTAGCGGGATCTGGGGCCAACGTCCTGACTTTC. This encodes CASNPGLAGSGANVLTF.

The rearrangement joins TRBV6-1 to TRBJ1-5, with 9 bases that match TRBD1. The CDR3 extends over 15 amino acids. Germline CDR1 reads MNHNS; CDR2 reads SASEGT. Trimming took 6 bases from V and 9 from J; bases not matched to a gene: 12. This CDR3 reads CASRAQGAVSRPQHF. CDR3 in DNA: TGTGCCAGCAGAGCACAGGGGGCAGTCAGTCGGCCCCAGCATTTT.

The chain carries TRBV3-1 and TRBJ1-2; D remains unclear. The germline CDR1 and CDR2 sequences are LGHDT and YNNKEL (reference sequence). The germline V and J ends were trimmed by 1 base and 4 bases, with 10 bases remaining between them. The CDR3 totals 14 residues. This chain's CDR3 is CASSQGTLSYGYTF. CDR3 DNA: TGTGCCAGCAGCCAAGGCACCCTGTCCTATGGCTACACCTTC.